This T cell receptor (beta chain) is from a study of shared clonotypes between healthy human individuals. Study-wide results and caveats: In having few donors, the study represented limited genetic and exposure-history diversity. It was observed that approximately 5% of naive CD4 clonotypes were shared across four donors.

CDR3 length: 14 residues. Between the trimmed V and J ends, which lost 5 bases and 2 bases, there was a span of 13 bases. Germline V gene sequence: CDR1 MDHEN, CDR2 SYDVKM. This clone was observed a few times. Its antigen is unknown. TCRdb's table, derived via immunoSEQ multiplex PCR, lists solely in-frame clones and lacks some. The sample lists 90,000 to 120,000 clones, about 66% seen once, with roughly 22% in the top ten. Each of the donors was a healthy adult who was HIV-negative and had not had a recent acute infection or vaccination. This TCR was recovered from a woman in her 30s in good health. The J gene is TRBJ2-7, the V gene TRBV28; tentative D call: TRBD2 (6 bases). The sample comprised memory CD8+ T cells sorted from blood. Subset described: CD45RO+ cells pooled with CCR7-negative TemRA cells. The CDR3 loop is CASSPRTIPYEQYF. CDR3 DNA sequence: TGTGCCAGCAGTCCCCGGACTATTCCCTACGAGCAGTACTTC.